At least ten counts were recorded for the clone carrying this T cell receptor beta chain. Its antigen is not identified. The CDR3 runs to 13 residues. Trimming took 6 bases from V and 5 from J, leaving 17 bases between them. Germline V gene sequence: CDR1 DFQATT, CDR2 SNEGSKA (reference sequence). TCRdb processed the 5' RACE reads anew with MiXCR; each CDR3 protein has one entry. The sample holds about 240,000 distinct CDR3 sequences; about 10% are singletons and the top ten take under 7%. This record comes from a study of CD8 T cells in ankylosing spondylitis. Study-wide results and limits: Seemingly characteristic of ankylosing spondylitis blood was a TCR beta motif consisting of about 8 highly homologous variants.

V usage is TRBV20-1 and J usage is TRBJ2-7; a weak D match, TRBD1 (6 bases). The specimen sequenced was blood, either unsorted or a sorted T cell fraction (not recorded which). The source of this sequence is a male donor with ankylosing spondylitis or in good health (not recorded which). The CDR3 reads CSAVGGQMNEQYF. CDR3 nucleotides: TGCAGTGCGGTTGGCGGACAGATGAACGAGCAGTACTTC.